One sample yielded the 8 T cell receptor beta chains listed below, sequenced in a study of OX40 agonist ivuxolimab in advanced cancers. TCRdb keeps only in-frame clones here, not all; method: immunoSEQ multiplex PCR. The profile shows tens of thousands of clones, 84% of them singletons. The source was CD4+ or CD8+ T cells sorted from blood, collected in a trial of the OX40 agonist ivuxolimab. These TCRs come from an adult with an advanced solid tumor such as melanoma, head and neck, liver or kidney cancer.

This clone is labeled medium-sized. The rearrangement joins TRBV19 to TRBJ1-5, with a possible D match to TRBD1 (5 bases). The germline V and J ends were trimmed by 7 bases and 0 bases, with 16 bases remaining between them. Per germline, CDR1 LNHDA and CDR2 SQIVND (reference sequence). CDR3 length: 16 residues. CDR3 in amino acids: CASNSWDLNSNQPQHF. The DNA for the CDR3 is TGTGCCAGTAATTCTTGGGACCTCAATAGCAATCAGCCCCAGCATTTT.

The chain couples TRBV11-2 to TRBJ1-2, with TRBD1 as a possible D gene (6 bases). The ends were cut back, 5 bases at V and 5 bases at J, with 12 bases in the middle. This CDR3 has 13 residues. Germline assignment: CDR1 SGHAT and CDR2 FQNNGV. Here the CDR3 DNA reads TGTGCCAGCAGCCCGGGGACAACTTATGGCTACACCTTC. Translated, it gives CASSPGTTYGYTF. The variable domain in full, completed from reference TRBV11-2 and TRBJ1-2, reads EAGVAQSPRYKIIEKRQSVAFWCNPISGHATLYWYQQILGQGPKLLIQFQNNGVVDDSQLPKDRFSAERLKGVDSTLKIQPAKLEDSAVYLCASSPGTTYGYTFGSGTRLTVV.

V is TRBV13 and J is TRBJ2-7; no reliable D call. Germline CDR1 PRHDT, CDR2 FYEKMQ (reference sequence). V was shortened by 4 bases and J by 3 bases, with 13 bases between the two germline ends. The CDR3 has 14 amino acids. The CDR3 region has the DNA TGTGCCAGCAGCTCGTCCTCTAAGAACTACGAGCAGTACTTC. Translating it yields CASSSSSKNYEQYF.

The chain combines TRBV18 with TRBJ2-1, with 8 bases that match TRBD1. The trim removed 3 bases at V and 8 bases at J, leaving 3 bases unmatched. The CDR3 spans 13 residues. Per germline, CDR1 KGHSH and CDR2 LQKENI. In DNA form, the CDR3 reads TGTGCCAGCTCACCGGACAGGGCTCATGAGCAGTTCTTC. This codes for CASSPDRAHEQFF.

The CDR3 region has the DNA TGCAGCGTTGGCGGATCCCGAGCAACTAATGAAAAACTGTTTTTT. Its protein product is CSVGGSRATNEKLFF. The V call is TRBV29-1, the J call TRBJ1-4; no firm D call. V was cut by 4 bases and J by 0 bases, with 12 bases left in between. Germline V CDR1 and CDR2: SQVTM, ANQGSEA. The length of the CDR3 is 15 residues.

This chain links TRBV10-2 with TRBJ2-1; D is possibly TRBD2 (7 bases). Trimming took 6 bases from V and 7 from J, leaving 22 bases between them. Germline V CDR1 and CDR2: WSHSY, SAAADI. This CDR3 has 16 residues. CDR3 nucleotide sequence: TGCGCCAGCAGGGAGGGGAGGCGGGGGAGGGGGAATGAGCAGTTCTTC. Translation gives CASREGRRGRGNEQFF.

This chain uses TRBV4-1 with TRBJ1-5, with 11 bases fitting TRBD1. V lost 3 bases, J lost 12 bases, and 13 bases stayed unmatched. CDR1 MGHRA and CDR2 YSYEKL come from the germline V gene. CDR3 size: 16 residues. In nucleotides, the CDR3 is TGCGCCAGCAGCCACGGACAGGGGGCTTCCCCTTGGAGCCAGCATTTT. Its translation is CASSHGQGASPWSQHF.

This clone was found once. The genes are TRBV5-1 and TRBJ2-2; a possible D gene is TRBD2 (5 bases). The CDR3 runs 15 residues. With 1 base removed from V and 4 bases from J, the gap between germline ends came to 11 bases. Germline CDR1 is SGHRS and CDR2 is YFSETQ. The CDR3 region is CASSLTDSPTGELFF. The CDR3 DNA reads as TGCGCCAGCAGCTTGACGGACTCGCCCACCGGGGAGCTGTTTTTT.